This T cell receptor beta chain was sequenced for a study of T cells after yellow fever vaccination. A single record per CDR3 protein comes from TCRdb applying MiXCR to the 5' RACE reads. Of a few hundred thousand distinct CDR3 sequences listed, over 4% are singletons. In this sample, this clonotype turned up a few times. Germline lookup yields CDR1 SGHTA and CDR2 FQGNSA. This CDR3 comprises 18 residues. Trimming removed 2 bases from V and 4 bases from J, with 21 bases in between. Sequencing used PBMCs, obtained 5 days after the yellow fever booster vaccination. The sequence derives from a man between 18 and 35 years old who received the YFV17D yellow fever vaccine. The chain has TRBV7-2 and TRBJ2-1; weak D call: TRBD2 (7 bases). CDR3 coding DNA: TGTGCCAGCAGCTTACCCCCGGAGGGGGGCGGGGGATACAATGAGCAGTTCTTC. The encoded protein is CASSLPPEGGGGYNEQFF. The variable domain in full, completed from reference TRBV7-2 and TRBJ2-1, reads GAGVSQSPSNKVTEKGKDVELRCDPISGHTALYWYRQSLGQGLEFLIYFQGNSAPDKSGLPSDRFSAERTGGSVSTLTIQRTQQEDSAVYLCASSLPPEGGGGYNEQFFGPGTRLTVL.